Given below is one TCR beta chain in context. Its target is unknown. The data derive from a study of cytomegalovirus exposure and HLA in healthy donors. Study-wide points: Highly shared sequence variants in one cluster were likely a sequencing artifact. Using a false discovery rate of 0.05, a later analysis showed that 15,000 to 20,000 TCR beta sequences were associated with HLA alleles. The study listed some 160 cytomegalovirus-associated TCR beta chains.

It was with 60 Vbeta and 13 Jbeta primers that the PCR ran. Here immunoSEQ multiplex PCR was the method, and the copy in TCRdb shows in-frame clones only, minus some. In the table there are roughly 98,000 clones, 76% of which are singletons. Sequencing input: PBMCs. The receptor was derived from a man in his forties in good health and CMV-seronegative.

The CDR3 DNA follows: TGTGCCAGCAGGGCAGAGACTAGCACAGATACGCAGTATTTT. It is translated as CASRAETSTDTQYF. This chain connects TRBV6-4 to TRBJ2-3, with no clear D. Germline CDR1 is MRHNA and CDR2 is SNTAGT. Trimming took 6 bases from V and 0 from J, leaving 10 bases between them. This CDR3 is built from 14 residues.